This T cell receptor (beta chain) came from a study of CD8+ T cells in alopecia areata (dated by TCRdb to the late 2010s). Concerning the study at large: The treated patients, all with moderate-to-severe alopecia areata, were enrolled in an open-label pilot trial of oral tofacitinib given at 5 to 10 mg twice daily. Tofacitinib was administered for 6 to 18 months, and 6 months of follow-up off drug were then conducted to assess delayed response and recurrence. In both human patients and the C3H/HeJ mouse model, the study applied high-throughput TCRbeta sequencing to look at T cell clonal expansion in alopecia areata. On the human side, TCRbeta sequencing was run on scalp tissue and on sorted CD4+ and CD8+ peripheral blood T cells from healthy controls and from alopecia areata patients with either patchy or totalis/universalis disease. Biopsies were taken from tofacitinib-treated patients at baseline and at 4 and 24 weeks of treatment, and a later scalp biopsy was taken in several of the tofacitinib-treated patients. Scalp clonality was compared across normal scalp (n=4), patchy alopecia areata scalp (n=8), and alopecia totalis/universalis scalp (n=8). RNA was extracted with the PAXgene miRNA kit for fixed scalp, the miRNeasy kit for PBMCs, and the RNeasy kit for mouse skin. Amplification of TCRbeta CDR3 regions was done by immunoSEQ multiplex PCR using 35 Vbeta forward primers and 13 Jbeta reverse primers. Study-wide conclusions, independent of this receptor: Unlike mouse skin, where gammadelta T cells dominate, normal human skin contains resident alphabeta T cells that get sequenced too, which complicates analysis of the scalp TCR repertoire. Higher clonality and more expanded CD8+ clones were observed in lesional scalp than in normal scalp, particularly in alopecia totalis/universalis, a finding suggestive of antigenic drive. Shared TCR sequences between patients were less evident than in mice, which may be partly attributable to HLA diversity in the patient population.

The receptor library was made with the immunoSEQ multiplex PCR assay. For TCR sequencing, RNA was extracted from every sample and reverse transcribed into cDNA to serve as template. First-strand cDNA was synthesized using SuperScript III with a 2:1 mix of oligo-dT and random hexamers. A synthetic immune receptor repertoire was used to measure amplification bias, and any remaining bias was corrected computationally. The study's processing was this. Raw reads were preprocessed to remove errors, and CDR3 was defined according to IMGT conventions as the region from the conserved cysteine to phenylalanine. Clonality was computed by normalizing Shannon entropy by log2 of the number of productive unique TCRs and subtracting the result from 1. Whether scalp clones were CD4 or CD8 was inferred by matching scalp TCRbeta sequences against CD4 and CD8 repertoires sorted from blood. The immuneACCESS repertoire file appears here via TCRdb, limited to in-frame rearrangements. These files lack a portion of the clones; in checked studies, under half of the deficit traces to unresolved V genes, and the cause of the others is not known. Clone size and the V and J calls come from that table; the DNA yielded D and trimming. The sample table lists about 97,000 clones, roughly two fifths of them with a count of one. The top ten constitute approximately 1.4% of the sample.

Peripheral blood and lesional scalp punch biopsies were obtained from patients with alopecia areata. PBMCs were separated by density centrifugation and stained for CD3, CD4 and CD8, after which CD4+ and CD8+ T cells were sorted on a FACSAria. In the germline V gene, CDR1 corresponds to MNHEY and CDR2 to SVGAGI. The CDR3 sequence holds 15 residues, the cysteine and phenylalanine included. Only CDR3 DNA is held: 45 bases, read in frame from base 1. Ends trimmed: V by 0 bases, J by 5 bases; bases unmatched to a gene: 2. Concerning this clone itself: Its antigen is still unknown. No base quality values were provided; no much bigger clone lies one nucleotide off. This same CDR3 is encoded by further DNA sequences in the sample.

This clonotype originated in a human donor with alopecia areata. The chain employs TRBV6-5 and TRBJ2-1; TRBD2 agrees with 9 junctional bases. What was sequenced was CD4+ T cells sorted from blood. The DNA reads TGTGCCAGCAGTTACTCCCTAGCGGGAAACAATGAGCAGTTCTTC. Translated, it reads CASSYSLAGNNEQFF.